The 2 T cell receptor beta chains reported below all come from one sample, sequenced in a study of a mutant IDH1 vaccine in newly diagnosed glioma (dated by TCRdb to the early 2020s). Library preparation was by the immunoSEQ multiplex PCR assay. TCRdb carries this immuneACCESS record with in-frame sequences only. Its versions omit some clonotypes, under half of them owing to an unresolved V gene in the studies checked, with the rest unexplained. The sample profile shows some 60,000 clones; about nine tenths of them were found once. Approximately 2.4% of the sample belongs to the ten largest clones. In light of the paper, this sample's time point label describes: baseline, week 1 (first vaccination visit). The treatment or condition label corresponds to: pre-vaccination baseline after standard-of-care therapy. The sequencing used PBMCs, collected from a glioma patient treated with radiotherapy, temozolomide or both. Receptors originate from a man over 45 with glioma.

V and J are TRBV5-5 and TRBJ2-7, with 8 bases that match TRBD1. The germline CDR1 and CDR2 sequences are SGHKS and YYEKEE (reference sequence). The V and J ends lost 4 bases and 0 bases, in that order; junction bases with no gene match: 3. This CDR3 contains 14 residues. CDR3 amino acids: CASSKQGGSYEQYF. The CDR3 DNA is TGTGCCAGCAGCAAACAGGGGGGCTCCTACGAGCAGTACTTC.

The chain has TRBV7-9 and TRBJ1-3; TRBD1 might be the D (6 bases). This CDR3 has 18 residues. Germline CDR1 is SEHNR and CDR2 is FQNEAQ (reference sequence). The V gene lost 4 bases and the J gene lost 0 bases, with 19 bases spanning the gap. The CDR3 sequence is CASSWTVFGISSGNTIYF. CDR3 coding DNA: TGTGCCAGCAGCTGGACAGTATTCGGAATATCCTCTGGAAACACCATATATTTT.